This T cell receptor (beta chain) was identified in a study of T cells in Graves' hyperthyroidism and ophthalmopathy (dated by TCRdb to the late 2010s). About the investigation overall: Peripheral blood samples were taken at the time of initial diagnosis, prior to any treatment. An independent validation cohort of 18 to 20 hyperthyroidism patients and 17 patients who later progressed to ophthalmopathy tested prospective prediction of ophthalmopathy. The approximately 98 discovery patients were randomly divided into training and test sets at a 7:3 ratio. The paper describes TCR Vbeta CDR3 sequencing of 120 to 150 peripheral blood samples, made up of some 40 ophthalmopathy patients, roughly 80 hyperthyroidism patients and some 17 progressor patients. In several Graves' hyperthyroidism patients, the study also compared T-cell repertoires from thyroid tissue with T-cell repertoires from blood. After sampling, hyperthyroidism patients received methimazole starting at 30 mg daily, and ophthalmopathy patients received high-dose intravenous methylprednisolone. A discovery cohort of approximately 97 patients, 43 with Graves' ophthalmopathy and approximately 55 with stable Graves' hyperthyroidism, was used to find distinguishing TCR V-J signatures. The full study reports these points: No statistical method was used to set the sample size in advance, and investigators knew the group allocation. Ophthalmopathy was separated from stable hyperthyroidism by a 13 V-J signature model, with 85% to 90% sensitivity and 81% to 82% specificity obtained in cross-validation and 80%/75% obtained in testing. In validation, the model predicted progression to ophthalmopathy with approximately 71% sensitivity and roughly 75% specificity, a median of 6.5 months before onset. Most expanded thyroid clonotypes (frequency above 0.001) were also detected in blood, suggesting blood repertoires may reflect thyroid immune responses.

The CDR3 contains 14 residues, cysteine and phenylalanine counted. Of the read, only the CDR3 DNA is kept; its 42 bases are in frame from base 1. Relative to germline, V is 4 bases shorter and J is 0 bases shorter, with 12 bases between their ends. As encoded in the germline V gene, CDR1 is SQVTM while CDR2 is ANQGSEA. The sample holds many counts of this clonotype. Its specific antigen is unknown. Nothing much larger sits one base from this clone, and base qualities are not available. Amplification of TCR beta CDR3 regions was carried out from RNA transcripts. The TCR CDR3 was subjected to a first round of RT-PCR using the HTBI primer set and the Qiagen OneStep RT-PCR kit. Libraries were constructed in a second round of multiplex PCR, after which size selection and purification were performed. Paired-end sequencing of the libraries was performed with 100 bp reads on an Illumina HiSeq2000. The original pipeline was this. SOAPnuke was used to process the raw data, throwing out any read that contained adapters or uncalled bases, had a mean Phred below 15, or lacked an exact constant-primer or identifier match. COPE v1.2.5 was used to merge high-quality paired reads, and clonotypes were defined as unique nucleotide sequences. MiTCR v1.1 was used to align the clonotypes against IMGT TRBV, TRBD and TRBJ reference segments. Only V-J combinations with frequency above 0.0001, covering 99% to 99.2% of repertoires, were analysed. A TCS score was defined as the ratio of F50 (clonal expansion) to E x V (chaos), with BLOSUM62-based TCRdist applied between CDR3 peptides within each V-J. Welch's t-statistics and random forest reduced around 510 V-J features to about 12, which were used in a naive Bayes classifier (R e1071). The public reads were reanalyzed by TCRdb: fastp trimming at Q25, MiXCR alignment, in-frame beta chains only. All rows with the same CDR3 protein become a single entry with the most common DNA and genes. TCRdb assigned the V and J calls; the authors' analysis was not used. The sample table contains roughly 740,000 distinct CDR3 sequences; only one count was recorded for approximately 16% of them. Together, the top ten hold over 7.5% of the sample.

A patient counted as having stable Graves' hyperthyroidism if no progression to ophthalmopathy occurred over 18 months of follow-up. Hyperthyroidism patients were newly diagnosed, had a disease duration of under 2 months, and were aged 18 to 65 years. Any patient with an uncontrolled infection, another autoimmune disease, pregnancy or lactation was excluded. Diagnoses were based on clinical symptoms, serum thyroxine and TRAb, thyroid ultrasound and orbital computed tomography. PBMCs were separated from roughly 9.6 ml of fresh peripheral blood using Ficoll-Paque density gradient centrifugation. Total RNA was extracted with Trizol reagent, and quality was checked on an Agilent 2100 Bioanalyzer.

The chain employs TRBV29-1 and TRBJ1-1; a weak D assignment points to TRBD1 (5 bases agree). The TCR comes from a man aged 18-30 years with Graves' hyperthyroidism. The sequenced sample was blood. The bases read TGCAGCGTTGGAGGGGCCAGGATGAACACTGAAGCTTTCTTT. Translated, this gives CSVGGARMNTEAFF.